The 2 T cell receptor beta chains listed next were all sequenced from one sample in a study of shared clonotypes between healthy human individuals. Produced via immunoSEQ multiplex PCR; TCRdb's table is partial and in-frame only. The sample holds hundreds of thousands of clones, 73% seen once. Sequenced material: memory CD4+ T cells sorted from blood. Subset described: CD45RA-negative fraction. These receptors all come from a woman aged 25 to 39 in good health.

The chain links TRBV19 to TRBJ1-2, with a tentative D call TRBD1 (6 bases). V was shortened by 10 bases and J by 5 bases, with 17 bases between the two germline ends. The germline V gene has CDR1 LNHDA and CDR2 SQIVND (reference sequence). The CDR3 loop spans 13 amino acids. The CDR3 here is CANPVRDTYGYTF. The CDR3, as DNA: TGTGCCAACCCCGTCCGGGACACTTATGGCTACACCTTC.

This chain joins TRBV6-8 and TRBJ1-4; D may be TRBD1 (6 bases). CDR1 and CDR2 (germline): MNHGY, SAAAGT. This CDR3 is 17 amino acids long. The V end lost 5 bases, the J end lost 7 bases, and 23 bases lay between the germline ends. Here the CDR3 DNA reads TGTGCCAGCAGTAGGGGGGGCAGGGGAGGCTTTCGTGAAAAACTGTTTTTT. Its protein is CASSRGGRGGFREKLFF.